This note documents a single T cell receptor (beta chain) sequence. This clone has a handful of counts. Its antigen is still unknown. No base-level quality is on record; no much larger clone is a single base apart. The sample belongs to a study of blood T cell repertoires in COVID-19 (dated by TCRdb to the early 2020s). Some background on the complete study: The collaborator samples originated in the United States, Italy and Spain and spanned the acute and convalescent phases of COVID-19. The repertoires were made available in a free public database intended to serve as a resource for research on the immune response to SARS-CoV-2. Subjects who had been exposed to COVID-19, were actively infected with it, or had recovered from it provided the deeply sampled blood TCRbeta repertoires that made up the dataset. The material from the prospective study consisted of cDNA or gDNA derived from T cells, B-cell-depleted T cells, or PBMCs. Nearly every sample came with metadata listing a de-identified subject ID, COVID-19 status, age in years and sex. The samples were drawn from the first 160 participants of the ongoing ImmuneRACE study and from 1,254 subjects provided by 6 global collaborators. HLA class I and class II types, where available, came from metadata supplied by the sample provider rather than from assay-based typing.

The CDR3 runs 14 residues from the cysteine to the phenylalanine. CDR3 DNA is the only sequence kept; it has 42 bases, read in frame from the first base. CDR1 and CDR2, per the germline V gene, are MDHEN and SYDVKM. V lost 4 bases and J lost 2 bases; the stretch between them is 9 bases long. What the work shows at the level of the full study, not this receptor alone: The amount of clinical and demographic metadata varied by source and participant and was provided uncurated.

TCRbeta CDR3 regions were amplified from genomic DNA by means of the immunoSEQ Assay, a bias-controlled multiplex PCR. Under the source paper's analysis protocol: The number of nucleated cells in each sample was estimated from the amplification of reference gene primers within the assay. To quantify the absolute abundance of each unique TCRbeta CDR3 rearrangement, sequence reads were collapsed and filtered. For each sample, productive Simpson clonality was calculated as the square root of Simpson's diversity index over productive rearrangements. TCRdb retrieved this table from immuneACCESS and kept in-frame rearrangements only. Not all clones are present; in checked studies, unresolved V genes account for under half, and no reason is known for the remainder. V and J calls and clone size are those listed in that table; D and trimming were worked out from the DNA. The sample table contains about 50,000 clones; only one count was recorded for roughly 90% of them. Roughly 15% of the sample lies in the top ten.

Each collaborating institution followed its own protocols to collect whole blood in K2EDTA tubes. For TCRbeta analysis, collaborator samples were shipped as frozen whole blood, as isolated PBMCs, or as DNA extracted from either sample type. This TCR came from a human donor with active COVID-19. The donor label of this sample is uncertain. Recombination joined TRBV28 with TRBJ2-4, and the D gene may be TRBD2, 5 bases matching. The sample comprised peripheral blood. The bases are TGTGCCAGCAGTTCTGCGGGTTCCAAAAACATTCAGTACTTC. It specifies CASSSAGSKNIQYF.